This T cell receptor (beta chain) was observed in a study listed by TCRdb under 2016. The library was produced with RT-PCR. Sequencer: Illumina MiSeq. TCRdb reran the public reads through fastp at Q25 and MiXCR, keeping productive beta chains. Merged by CDR3 protein, the rows form single entries marked with the most common genes and DNA. The sample yields approximately 720,000 distinct CDR3 sequences; over 12% were counted once. 3.6% of the sample is in the top ten clones. This clonotype occurred a few times. Its antigen specificity is not known. Base qualities are not recorded, but no much larger clone differs from it by a single base. The TCR was taken from a female donor in good health, serving as a healthy control. What was sequenced was memory CD4+ T cells from blood.

The CDR3 reads CASSHDGLMNTEAFF. The DNA reads TGTGCCAGCAGCCATGACGGATTAATGAACACTGAAGCTTTCTTT. The chain is assembled from TRBV3-1 and TRBJ1-1; the D gene cannot be named for sure. Between the V and J ends, shortened by 3 bases and 0 bases respectively, the junction contains 11 bases. Taken from cysteine to phenylalanine, the CDR3 has 15 residues. Of the read, only the CDR3 DNA is kept; its 45 bases are in frame from base 1. As encoded in the germline V gene (reference sequence), CDR1 is LGHDT while CDR2 is YNNKEL.